This is a list of T cell receptor beta chains from one sample in a study of T-cell reconstitution after alpha-beta-depleted transplantation in children. TCRdb redid the calling of the PCR reads with MiXCR, one entry per CDR3 protein. The repertoire holds around 600,000 distinct CDR3 sequences, with about 10% as singletons. Here the sequenced sample was PBMCs from the stem cell graft donor, taken from the stem cell graft. Receptor source: a human donor who donated a stem cell graft to a child with acute myeloid leukemia. Both conserved end residues are part of each CDR3. D genes are given only for firm matches. Clone size is not always given. Where it is, it says once, few, many or a class for expanded clones.

abundance,d_gene,j_gene,v_gene,CDR3nt,CDR3aa
many,TRBD1,TRBJ2-5,TRBV9,TGTGCCAGCAGCGTAGAGGGTTTGAACCGACAGGGCGGTGGCCAAGAGACCCAGTACTTC,CASSVEGLNRQGGGQETQYF
many,-,TRBJ2-3,TRBV6-1,TGTGCCAGCAGTGAAAGTGGGTCCTATACGCAGTATTTT,CASSESGSYTQYF
-,TRBD2,TRBJ2-1,TRBV28,TGTGCCAGCAGTGTGGGACTAGCGGGAGACGCTACCTACAATGAGCAGTTCTTC,CASSVGLAGDATYNEQFF
few,TRBD1,TRBJ2-1,TRBV20-1,TGCAGTGCTAGAGGGAAGGACAGGTTCTACAATGAGCAGTTCTTC,CSARGKDRFYNEQFF
-,TRBD2,TRBJ2-7,TRBV28,TGTGCCACCCTAAGCGGGAGCCCTTCCGAGCAGTACTTC,CATLSGSPSEQYF
-,TRBD1,TRBJ1-1,TRBV28,TGTGCCAGCAGGGTAGGGGGCGAGAACACTGAAGCTTTCTTT,CASRVGGENTEAFF
-,-,TRBJ2-3,TRBV27,TGTGCCAGCAGTTTAGGCAGGAGGAGCACAGATACGCAGTATTTT,CASSLGRRSTDTQYF
-,-,TRBJ1-5,TRBV6-2/TRBV6-3,TGTGCCAGCAGTTATCACTCAAGGGGTCTTCTTAGCCCCGATAGCAATCAGCCCCAGCATTTT,CASSYHSRGLLSPDSNQPQHF
few,-,TRBJ2-5,TRBV29-1,TGCAGCGTTGAATTCGCATCCGAGACCCAGTACTTC,CSVEFASETQYF
few,-,TRBJ2-7,TRBV6-2/TRBV6-3,TGTGCCCATACAAGGAGCCGCTACGAGCAGTACTTC,CAHTRSRYEQYF
-,TRBD2,TRBJ2-1,TRBV12-3/TRBV12-4,TGTGCCAGCAGTTTCCAGCGGGAGGGGGATGAGCAGTTCTTC,CASSFQREGDEQFF
-,-,TRBJ2-2,TRBV7-3,TGTGCCAGCAGCTTAAATCCTAGTTCCACCGGGGAGCTGTTTTTT,CASSLNPSSTGELFF
many,TRBD1,TRBJ1-1,TRBV12-3/TRBV12-4,TGTGCCAGCAGTTTACGGACAGGGAACACTGAAGCTTTCTTT,CASSLRTGNTEAFF
-,TRBD1,TRBJ2-5,TRBV12-3/TRBV12-4,TGTGCCAGCAGCCGAACCCCGACAGGGGGCCAAGAGACCCAGTACTTC,CASSRTPTGGQETQYF
few,TRBD2,TRBJ2-3,TRBV7-7,TGTGCTAGCAGCGCTAGCGGGAGGGCCTGGGGCACAGATACGCAGTATTTT,CASSASGRAWGTDTQYF
few,-,TRBJ1-1,TRBV5-1,TGCGCCAGCAGAGCGCCGGGGGCAGGGACTGAAGCTTTCTTT,CASRAPGAGTEAFF
few,TRBD2,TRBJ2-1,TRBV29-1,TGCAGCGTTGATGGTTTGGTGACTAGCGGGAGGTACAATGAGCAGTTCTTC,CSVDGLVTSGRYNEQFF
-,TRBD1,TRBJ2-7,TRBV9,TGTGCCAGCAGCCCGACGGGGACAGGGACTCCCTACGAGCAGTACTTC,CASSPTGTGTPYEQYF
many,TRBD2,TRBJ2-3,TRBV29-1,TGCAGCAAGACTAGCGGGAGCACAGATACGCAGTATTTT,CSKTSGSTDTQYF